The 4 T cell receptor beta chains below all came from one sample that was sequenced in a study of vaccination and CD4 T cells after COVID-19. Indicated treatment: roughly ten-day PBMC culture with coronavirus spike peptide pools or control peptides (ViraFEST assay). For these TCRs, the target antigens are not known. Sequencing of the DNA from cultured CD4+ T cells was carried out with the Oncomine TCR Beta short-read assay. TCRdb independently ran MiXCR on the PCR reads; one entry per CDR3 protein. The profile shows some 15,000 distinct CDR3 sequences, around 30% of them singletons. Sequenced sample: cultured CD4+ T cells from blood. Every receptor here comes from a human donor with COVID-19.

This clonotype has just a few counts. This chain joins TRBV10-3 and TRBJ2-2, with 9 positions matching TRBD2. Germline CDR1 and CDR2: ENHRY and SYGVKD. Trimming took 8 bases from V and 0 from J; bases not matched to a gene: 1. The CDR3 is 14 amino acids. The CDR3 DNA sequence: TGTGCCATCCGCGGGGGGGCGAACACCGGGGAGCTGTTTTTT. Its protein is CAIRGGANTGELFF.

The rearrangement links TRBV10-3 to TRBJ2-7; D is possibly TRBD2 (7 bases). Germline CDR1 reads ENHRY; CDR2 reads SYGVKD. V lost 8 bases to trimming and J lost 6 bases, with 23 bases between them. CDR3 length equals 15 residues. CDR3 sequence reads: CAIGGQAGAKGEQYF. The CDR3 DNA reads TGTGCCATCGGGGGTCAGGCGGGGGCCAAAGGCGAGCAGTACTTC.

The V call is TRBV7-2, the J call TRBJ2-7, with a weak D call TRBD2 (6 bases). The CDR3 is 14 amino acids. Germline assignment: CDR1 SGHTA and CDR2 FQGNSA. V shed 4 bases and J shed 3 bases, with 13 bases lying between them. The CDR3 spells CASSSRRGNYEQYF. The CDR3 nucleotides are TGTGCCAGCAGCTCCCGACGGGGGAACTACGAGCAGTACTTC.

This clonotype appeared a few times. The gene calls are TRBV6-4 and TRBJ2-3; a possible D gene is TRBD2 (6 bases). This CDR3 is built from 15 residues. Trimming stripped 6 bases from V and 5 bases from J, with 18 bases between. Germline values: CDR1 MRHNA, CDR2 SNTAGT. The CDR3 DNA reads TGTGCCAGCAGCCTTGGAGGGCTGGGGGGAGATACGCAGTATTTT. As protein: CASSLGGLGGDTQYF.